These 27 T cell receptor beta chains share one sample of origin, sequenced in a study of spatial heterogeneity in lung cancer. The time point: blood at routine non-recurrence follow-up after resection. TCRdb called the 5' RACE reads again in MiXCR, with one record for every CDR3 protein. The sample has 60,000 to 85,000 distinct CDR3 sequences; 8% to 10% are singletons. This material consisted of PBMCs, taken at follow-up. These receptors all stem from a female donor with early-stage non-small cell lung cancer.

This clonotype was seen at least ten times. The V gene is TRBV7-9, the J gene TRBJ2-1, with 14 bases fitting TRBD2. Germline V lookup: CDR1 SEHNR, CDR2 FQNEAQ (reference sequence). J lost 13 bases, V lost 0 bases, and 5 bases had no gene match. This CDR3 contains 15 residues. CDR3 DNA sequence: TGTGCCAGCAGCTTAGCCTCGACTAGCGGGAGGGCCCAGTTCTTC. Its translation is CASSLASTSGRAQFF.

This clonotype was seen ten or more times. CDR3 nucleotide sequence: TGTGCCATCAGTGAGTCACCCAATGGTCGAGGGTACCAAGAGACCCAGTACTTC. Protein sequence: CAISESPNGRGYQETQYF. The genes are TRBV10-3 and TRBJ2-5; D perhaps matches TRBD2 (5 bases). This CDR3 is built from 18 residues. CDR1 is ENHRY, CDR2 SYGVKD, per germline. Trimming cost V 0 bases and J 0 bases, with 17 bases left between them.

This clonotype turned up a few times. V is TRBV5-1 and J is TRBJ2-1; possible D gene TRBD2, 6 bases. In germline, CDR1 is SGHRS, CDR2 YFSETQ. Trimming took 4 bases from V and 8 from J, leaving 19 bases between them. CDR3 length: 15 residues. In DNA, the CDR3 is TGCGCCAGCAGCCGCGCCGGGACTCCCGAGGATGAGCAGTTCTTC. Protein: CASSRAGTPEDEQFF.

With regard to this clonotype: Just one base apart from a much larger clone, this may be a read error. This CDR3 fails to terminate in the conserved phenylalanine or tryptophan, so it likely reflects a read error. This rearrangement joins TRBV19 to TRBJ1-5; the D is unclear. The CDR3 is made up of 14 amino acids. Germline V CDR1 and CDR2: LNHDA, SQIVND (reference sequence). The V and J ends lost 6 bases and 1 base respectively, with 10 bases between them. The CDR3 nucleotides read TGTGCCAGTAGAAGGGCGGGGAGCAATCAGCCCCAGCATTCT. This translates into CASRRAGSNQPQHS.

This clonotype was recorded many times. The chain links TRBV6-5 to TRBJ2-3; 9 nucleotides line up with TRBD2. After removal of 6 bases from V and 1 base from J, the junction contained 2 bases not matched to a gene. Germline CDR1 reads MNHEY; CDR2 reads SVGAGI. This CDR3 comprises 14 residues. For the CDR3, the DNA is TGTGCCAGCAGCCCTAGCGGGGGCACAGATACGCAGTATTTT. Translated, it gives CASSPSGGTDTQYF.

This clonotype occurred many times. The CDR3: CASSPRRLAGDPDTQYF. The DNA for the CDR3 is TGTGCCAGCAGCCCCCGTCGACTAGCGGGAGATCCAGATACGCAGTATTTT. The chain links TRBV7-2 to TRBJ2-3; 12 bases match TRBD2. J was trimmed by 4 bases and V by 5 bases; bases with no gene match: 10. This CDR3 has 17 residues. Germline CDR1 reads SGHTA; CDR2 reads FQGNSA.

This clonotype appeared many times. This rearrangement joins TRBV5-1 to TRBJ2-7, with TRBD2 matching over 9 bases. The J segment lost 4 bases and the V segment lost 2 bases, leaving 4 bases of the junction unmatched. Germline V gene sequence: CDR1 SGHRS, CDR2 YFSETQ. This CDR3 has 14 amino acids. Here the CDR3 reads CASSLRTSAYEQYF. In nucleotides, the CDR3 is TGCGCCAGCAGCTTAAGGACTAGCGCATACGAGCAGTACTTC.

In this sample, this clonotype turned up many times. This chain uses TRBV7-8 with TRBJ2-1; 9 bases align to TRBD2. The trim removed 11 bases at V and 5 bases at J, leaving 7 bases unmatched. The CDR3 sequence is 13 residues long. Per the germline V gene, CDR1 is SGHVS and CDR2 is FQNEAQ. The CDR3 DNA reads TGTGCCTCCGGAGGGACTAGCCACAATGAGCAGTTCTTC. Translation: CASGGTSHNEQFF.

In this sample, this clonotype turned up a few times. The chain recombines TRBV6-1 with TRBJ1-1; D is ambiguous. Germline V gene sequence: CDR1 MNHNS, CDR2 SASEGT. Trimming removed 4 bases from V and 4 bases from J, with 7 bases in between. This CDR3 contains 12 residues. As DNA, the CDR3 is TGTGCCAGCAGTGGACAACTCACTGAAGCTTTCTTT. This sequence encodes CASSGQLTEAFF.

This clonotype was found many times. The chain links TRBV20-1 to TRBJ2-3; 13 nucleotides agree with TRBD2. Looked up from germline, CDR1 is DFQATT and CDR2 is SNEGSKA (reference sequence). Germline trimming cut 4 bases from V and 4 bases from J; bases unmatched to any gene: 2. The CDR3 has 14 amino acids. CDR3 protein: CSAMTSGRPDTQYF. In DNA, the CDR3 is TGCAGTGCTATGACTAGCGGGAGGCCAGATACGCAGTATTTT.

This clonotype was detected a few times. The V and J genes are TRBV5-1 and TRBJ1-5; the D is unclear. V lost 1 base, J lost 0 bases, and 11 bases lay in between. The CDR3 extends over 16 amino acids. Per the germline V gene, CDR1 is SGHRS and CDR2 is YFSETQ. For the CDR3, the DNA is TGCGCCAGCAGCTTGTGGCCAAGTTATAGCAATCAGCCCCAGCATTTT. This gives the protein CASSLWPSYSNQPQHF.

This clonotype was picked up many times. The chain carries TRBV5-1 and TRBJ2-2; the match to TRBD1 covers 11 bases. CDR3 length equals 17 residues. The junction had 7 bases not matched to a gene; V was cut back by 2 bases and J by 4 bases. The germline CDR1 and CDR2 sequences are SGHRS and YFSETQ. CDR3 protein: CASSLNVDRGLTGELFF. The CDR3 coding sequence is TGCGCCAGCAGCTTAAATGTGGACAGGGGGCTCACCGGGGAGCTGTTTTTT.

This clonotype was counted between two and nine times. This chain connects TRBV19 to TRBJ2-1; 8 nucleotides agree with TRBD2. The CDR3 contains 15 residues. Germline CDR1 is LNHDA and CDR2 is SQIVND (reference sequence). The V and J ends lost 3 bases and 6 bases, in that order; junction bases with no gene match: 7. The CDR3, as DNA: TGTGCCAGTAGTATGCCCAGCGGGAGCCCCAATGAGCAGTTCTTC. Its translation is CASSMPSGSPNEQFF.

The table lists this clonotype with many counts. V usage is TRBV9 and J usage is TRBJ2-1, with TRBD2 as a possible D gene (6 bases). The CDR3 contains 14 residues. Deletions cut 0 bases from V and 9 bases from J, with 13 bases between. CDR1 is SGDLS, CDR2 YYNGEE, per germline. The CDR3 loop reads CASSVVEGVGEQFF. The CDR3 DNA sequence: TGTGCCAGCAGCGTAGTGGAGGGAGTAGGTGAGCAGTTCTTC.

In its sample, this clonotype ranks as medium-sized. The chain's CDR3 is CSVKLAFSYEQYF. The CDR3 DNA follows: TGCAGCGTAAAATTGGCGTTCTCCTACGAGCAGTACTTC. The chain employs TRBV29-1 and TRBJ2-7; D is unclear. Germline lookup yields CDR1 SQVTM and CDR2 ANQGSEA. This CDR3 has 13 amino acids. Trimming pared 6 bases from V and 0 bases from J, leaving 12 bases between.

In this sample, this clonotype turned up many times. The chain carries TRBV4-1 and TRBJ2-3; tentatively, D is TRBD2 (5 bases). Trimming pared 2 bases from V and 7 bases from J, leaving 10 bases between. The CDR3 totals 13 residues. From germline, CDR1 is MGHRA and CDR2 YSYEKL. The CDR3 sequence is CASSQLHGNTQYF. CDR3 DNA sequence: TGCGCCAGCAGCCAACTACACGGGAATACGCAGTATTTT.

There are many counts of this clonotype. The chain joins TRBV7-6 to TRBJ1-1, with 12 bases identical to TRBD1. After removal of 3 bases from V and 1 base from J, the junction contained 0 bases not matched to a gene. CDR3 length equals 15 residues. Germline-derived CDR1 and CDR2 are SGHVS and FNYEAQ. CDR3 in amino acids: CASSLGQGANTEAFF. The CDR3 DNA follows: TGTGCCAGCAGCTTGGGACAGGGGGCGAACACTGAAGCTTTCTTT.

The chain combines TRBV12-3 or TRBV12-4 with TRBJ2-1, with TRBD1 matching 11 bases. The CDR3 length is 15 residues. Losses at the gene ends were 5 bases for V and 3 bases for J; bases not matched to a gene: 3. As DNA, the CDR3 is TGTGCCAGCAGTCCCGGGACAGGGGGCTACAATGAGCAGTTCTTC. It translates to CASSPGTGGYNEQFF.

This clonotype was detected ten times or more. The chain is built from TRBV29-1 and TRBJ2-3, with 9 bases that match TRBD1. The CDR3 length is 15 residues. V shed 0 bases and J 2 bases; nucleotides not matched to a gene: 3. CDR1 SQVTM and CDR2 ANQGSEA come from the germline V gene. CDR3 DNA: TGCAGCGTTGAAGATCGGACAGGGGCCACAGATACGCAGTATTTT. Its translation: CSVEDRTGATDTQYF.

With regard to this clonotype: This clone may be a read error of a much larger clone one base away. A read error is likely, as this CDR3 ends without the conserved phenylalanine or tryptophan. This rearrangement joins TRBV6-6 to TRBJ1-1; tentative D call: TRBD1 (5 bases). In germline, CDR1 is MNHNY, CDR2 SVGAGI (reference sequence). CDR3 length: 12 amino acids. The germline V and J ends were trimmed by 3 bases and 10 bases, with 12 bases remaining between them. DNA of the CDR3: TGTGCCAGCAGTTATGGGGGACGCGGAGCTTTCATT. It encodes CASSYGGRGAFI.

This clonotype appeared many times. J is TRBJ2-2 and V is TRBV10-3, with 9 nucleotides matching TRBD2. V lost 9 bases to trimming and J lost 5 bases; unmatched junction nucleotides: 10. Germline V gene sequence: CDR1 ENHRY, CDR2 SYGVKD. This CDR3 contains 15 residues. CDR3 protein: CAIGVAGESTGELFF. The CDR3 DNA sequence: TGTGCCATTGGGGTAGCGGGAGAAAGTACCGGGGAGCTGTTTTTT.

For this clonotype: At one boundary the junction diverges from the germline segment, which might be a read error. The V call is TRBV7-3, the J call TRBJ2-3; tentatively, D is TRBD2 (6 bases). This CDR3 is 14 amino acids long. Germline V gene sequence: CDR1 SGHTA, CDR2 FQGTGA. The CDR3 nucleotides are TGTGTCAGCAGCTTAGACGGGAGTAGGGTTACGCAGTATTTT. Translated: CVSSLDGSRVTQYF. Supplemented by reference TRBV7-3 and TRBJ2-3, the full variable domain reads GAGVSQTPSNKVTEKGKYVELRCDPISGHTALYWYRQSLGQGPEFLIYFQGTGAADDSGLPNDRFFAVRPEGSVSTLKIQRTERGDSAVYLCVSSLDGSRVTQYFGPGTRLTVL.

The chain recombines TRBV7-2 with TRBJ2-7; tentatively, D is TRBD2 (6 bases). This CDR3 spans 13 amino acids. In germline, CDR1 is SGHTA, CDR2 FQGNSA. V shed 2 bases and J shed 2 bases, with 7 bases lying between them. The chain's CDR3 is CASSLSGPYEQYF. In nucleotides, the CDR3 is TGTGCCAGCAGCTTAAGCGGGCCCTACGAGCAGTACTTC. Full variable domain (missing parts from reference TRBV7-2 and TRBJ2-7): GAGVSQSPSNKVTEKGKDVELRCDPISGHTALYWYRQSLGQGLEFLIYFQGNSAPDKSGLPSDRFSAERTGGSVSTLTIQRTQQEDSAVYLCASSLSGPYEQYFGPGTRLTVT.

Here the CDR3 DNA reads TGTGCCAGCAGGGTGGGGGACTATTCCTACGAGCAGTACTTC. Encoded protein: CASRVGDYSYEQYF. This chain uses TRBV27 with TRBJ2-7; 7 nucleotides agree with TRBD2. The CDR3 has 14 residues. The J segment lost 1 base and the V segment lost 6 bases, leaving 6 bases of the junction unmatched. Germline V lookup: CDR1 MNHEY, CDR2 SMNVEV (reference sequence).

The table lists this clonotype with a few counts. The chain couples TRBV2 to TRBJ1-5; D is perhaps TRBD1 (6 bases). This CDR3 region has 14 residues. The V gene's germline CDR1 is SNHLY and CDR2 FYNNEI. V lost 7 bases and J 5 bases, leaving 15 bases between the germline ends. The CDR3 spells CASTETGKDQPQHF. In DNA, the CDR3 is TGTGCCAGCACCGAAACAGGGAAGGATCAGCCCCAGCATTTT.

This clonotype has a count of ten or more. The V gene is TRBV7-3, the J gene TRBJ2-7, with a weak D call TRBD2 (5 bases). Germline CDR1 reads SGHTA; CDR2 reads FQGTGA. V was clipped by 3 bases and J by 2 bases, with 17 bases between them. The CDR3 sequence is 16 residues long. CDR3 sequence reads: CASSFLSISSTYEQYF. The CDR3 DNA is TGTGCCAGCAGCTTTCTTTCCATTTCTAGCACCTACGAGCAGTACTTC.

The gene calls are TRBV5-1 and TRBJ2-2, with D unclear. From germline, CDR1 is SGHRS and CDR2 YFSETQ. The CDR3 totals 13 residues. Trimming stripped 4 bases from V and 1 base from J, with 5 bases between. The CDR3 loop is CASSAGNTGELFF. For the CDR3, the DNA is TGCGCCAGCAGCGCCGGGAACACCGGGGAGCTGTTTTTT. Full variable domain (rest looked up from reference TRBV5-1 and TRBJ2-2): KAGVTQTPRYLIKTRGQQVTLSCSPISGHRSVSWYQQTPGQGLQFLFEYFSETQRNKGNFPGRFSGRQFSNSRSEMNVSTLELGDSALYLCASSAGNTGELFFGEGSRLTVL.